Reported below is one T cell receptor (beta chain). Its specificity is not known. This sample is drawn from a study of shared clonotypes between healthy human individuals. Findings and limits, study-wide: The study sampled only blood, and tissue repertoires likely differ.

The CDR3 is made up of 13 amino acids. The germline gives CDR1 SGHRS, CDR2 YFSETQ. V shed 4 bases, J shed 7 bases, and the junction held 8 bases outside the gene matches. The assay was immunoSEQ multiplex PCR, and TCRdb's table has in-frame clones only and misses some. The sample lists approximately 1,000,000 clones, 78% occurring once. The TCR was taken from a man aged 18 to 29 in good health. Some clones in this sample may be carry-over from other donors' samples. Sequencing input: memory CD4+ T cells from PBMCs. Subset given: CD45RA-negative fraction. V gene TRBV5-1 combines with J gene TRBJ2-7, with 7 bases lining up with TRBD1. DNA of the CDR3: TGCGCCAGCAGCGCTTCGACAGGGATTGAGCAGTACTTC. This codes for CASSASTGIEQYF.